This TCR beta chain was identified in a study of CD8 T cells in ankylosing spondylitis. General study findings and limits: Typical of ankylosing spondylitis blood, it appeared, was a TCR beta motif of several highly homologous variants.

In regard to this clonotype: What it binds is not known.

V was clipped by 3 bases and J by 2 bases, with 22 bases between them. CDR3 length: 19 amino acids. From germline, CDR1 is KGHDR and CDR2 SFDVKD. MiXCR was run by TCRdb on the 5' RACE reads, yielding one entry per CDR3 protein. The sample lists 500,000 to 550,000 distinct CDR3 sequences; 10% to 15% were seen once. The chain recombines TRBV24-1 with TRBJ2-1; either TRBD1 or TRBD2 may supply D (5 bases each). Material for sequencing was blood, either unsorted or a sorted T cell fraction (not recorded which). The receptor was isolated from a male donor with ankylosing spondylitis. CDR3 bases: TGTGCCACCAGTGATACTCGGACCGGGGCCCACCTTGCCTACAATGAGCAGTTCTTC. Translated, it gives CATSDTRTGAHLAYNEQFF.